The 29 T cell receptor beta chains below come from one sample, sequenced in a study of blood T cell repertoires in COVID-19. This table comes from immunoSEQ multiplex PCR, and its TCRdb copy is limited to in-frame clones, with some not included. Of 150,000 to 200,000 clones listed, about 86% are singletons. The source material was peripheral blood. These receptors came from a human donor with acute or convalescent COVID-19. The donor label of this sample is uncertain.

The genes are TRBV11-2 and TRBJ2-2, with a tentative D call TRBD1 (5 bases). Germline V lookup: CDR1 SGHAT, CDR2 FQNNGV. The CDR3 runs to 14 residues. Trimming left V 1 base short and J 6 bases short, with 9 bases between. The CDR3 protein is CASSLGQGPGELFF. CDR3 sequence (DNA): TGTGCCAGCAGCTTAGGGCAGGGCCCCGGGGAGCTGTTTTTT.

This sequence joins TRBV7-3 and TRBJ1-1; no clear D gene. Germline V gene sequence: CDR1 SGHTA, CDR2 FQGTGA. There are 13 residues in the CDR3. The germline V and J ends were trimmed by 1 base and 5 bases, with 8 bases remaining between them. The DNA of the CDR3 is TGTGCCAGCAGCTTAAGGGGAGGTACTGAAGCTTTCTTT. This encodes CASSLRGGTEAFF.

The chain combines TRBV15 with TRBJ1-2; 7 positions agree with TRBD1. The junction had 2 bases not matched to a gene; V was cut back by 0 bases and J by 1 base. CDR1 is LNHNV, CDR2 YYDKDF, per germline (reference sequence). The CDR3 spans 15 residues. The CDR3 protein is CATSRDQGVNYGYTF. The CDR3 coding sequence is TGTGCCACCAGCAGAGATCAGGGGGTTAACTATGGCTACACCTTC.

The chain is built from TRBV7-8 and TRBJ1-2; 9 bases map to TRBD1. CDR3 length equals 13 residues. Trimming took 5 bases from V and 8 from J; bases not matched to a gene: 6. CDR1 and CDR2 from the germline V gene are SGHVS and FQNEAQ. In nucleotides, the CDR3 is TGTGCCAGCAGCACGGGGACAGGGTTGGGCTACACCTTC. Its protein is CASSTGTGLGYTF.

This chain links TRBV18 with TRBJ2-5; no reliable D call. The CDR3 runs 13 residues. The V gene's germline CDR1 is KGHSH and CDR2 LQKENI. V shed 10 bases and J shed 1 base, with 13 bases lying between them. The CDR3: CATTPRVQETQYF. CDR3 bases: TGTGCCACCACCCCCCGGGTCCAAGAGACCCAGTACTTC.

This clone has more than one count but fewer than ten. This rearrangement joins TRBV13 to TRBJ1-2; no firm D call. The V end lost 5 bases, the J end lost 8 bases, and 15 bases lay between the germline ends. Germline CDR1 is PRHDT and CDR2 is FYEKMQ (reference sequence). CDR3 length equals 13 residues. CDR3 in amino acids: CASSPGEVRGYTF. The CDR3, as DNA: TGTGCCAGCAGCCCCGGGGAAGTAAGAGGCTACACCTTC.

V is TRBV5-1 and J is TRBJ1-2; weak D call: TRBD1 (5 bases). V was clipped by 0 bases and J by 4 bases, with 7 bases between them. Germline-derived CDR1 and CDR2 are SGHRS and YFSETQ. This CDR3 is built from 13 residues. CDR3 sequence (DNA): TGCGCCAGCAGCTTGGATACAGGCTATGGCTACACCTTC. Translation: CASSLDTGYGYTF.

The chain links TRBV5-4 to TRBJ2-3; D call uncertain. The germline gives CDR1 SGHNT, CDR2 YYREEE (reference sequence). V was cut by 3 bases and J by 2 bases, with 13 bases left in between. This CDR3 spans 15 amino acids. The CDR3 spells CASSSTGSLTDTQYF. DNA of the CDR3: TGTGCCAGCAGCTCTACCGGGTCCCTCACAGATACGCAGTATTTT.

The chain links TRBV11-3 to TRBJ2-1; 12 bases map to TRBD2. V lost 3 bases and J lost 10; bases outside the gene matches: 4. CDR3 size: 14 residues. Germline loops: CDR1 SGHNT, CDR2 YENEEA. As DNA, the CDR3 is TGTGCCAGCAGCTTGACTAGCGGGAGTAAGGAGCAGTTCTTC. It codes for CASSLTSGSKEQFF.

V gene TRBV2 combines with J gene TRBJ1-1; TRBD1 agrees at 7 bases. V gave up 7 bases and J gave up 1 base; unmatched junction bases: 9. This CDR3 contains 15 residues. Germline V gene data show CDR1 as SNHLY and CDR2 as FYNNEI. CDR3 sequence reads: CASKRLGQANTEAFF. CDR3 bases: TGTGCCAGCAAACGACTTGGACAGGCGAACACTGAAGCTTTCTTT.

The genes are TRBV4-2 and TRBJ2-7; D is uncertain. V lost 0 bases to trimming and J lost 2 bases, with 11 bases between them. CDR1 is LGHNA, CDR2 YNFKEQ, per germline. CDR3 length: 15 amino acids. The CDR3 protein is CASSQEAILTYEQYF. Here the CDR3 DNA reads TGTGCCAGCAGCCAAGAAGCTATATTAACCTACGAGCAGTACTTC.

The V gene is TRBV5-4, the J gene TRBJ2-5; 7 bases agree with TRBD2. V lost 4 bases, J lost 2 bases, and 11 bases stayed unmatched. The germline CDR1 and CDR2 sequences are SGHNT and YYREEE (reference sequence). The CDR3 length is 16 residues. The CDR3 coding sequence is TGTGCCAGCAGCCCCGCCCTAGGGCGGGGGCAAGAGACCCAGTACTTC. This sequence encodes CASSPALGRGQETQYF.

J is TRBJ2-3 and V is TRBV7-2, with 8 bases lining up with TRBD2. V shed 2 bases, J shed 3 bases, and the junction held 10 bases outside the gene matches. CDR1 and CDR2 (germline): SGHTA, FQGNSA. The CDR3 sequence is 17 residues long. The CDR3: CASSLTPAGGLTDTQYF. CDR3 DNA: TGTGCCAGCAGCTTAACCCCCGCGGGGGGCCTAACAGATACGCAGTATTTT.

This rearrangement joins TRBV28 to TRBJ2-7; 7 nucleotides match TRBD2. The germline V gene has CDR1 MDHEN and CDR2 SYDVKM. CDR3 length: 15 residues. V dropped 4 bases and J dropped 2; count of bases not matched to a gene: 8. Here the CDR3 DNA reads TGTGCCAGCAGTTCTCTTTCCGGGGGGACCTACGAGCAGTACTTC. Protein: CASSSLSGGTYEQYF.

Comments on this clone: Other DNA sequences of this sample code for an identical CDR3. The V and J genes are TRBV2 and TRBJ2-7; no firm D call. CDR3 size: 12 residues. The V gene's germline CDR1 is SNHLY and CDR2 FYNNEI. The V gene lost 4 bases and the J gene lost 0 bases, with 4 bases spanning the gap. The CDR3 loop is CASSASSYEQYF. CDR3 DNA: TGTGCCAGCAGTGCTAGCTCCTACGAGCAGTACTTC.

This clone was detected only once. The V and J genes are TRBV3-1 (or the pseudogene TRBV3-2) and TRBJ1-4; the D gene is possibly TRBD1 (6 bases). Trimming stripped 2 bases from V and 7 bases from J, with 14 bases between. The germline CDR1 and CDR2 sequences are LGHDT and YNNKEL (reference sequence). This CDR3 has 15 amino acids. The CDR3 sequence is CASSQQPGGGEKLFF. As DNA, the CDR3 is TGTGCCAGCAGCCAACAACCGGGGGGCGGTGAAAAACTGTTTTTT.

The chain carries TRBV30 and TRBJ2-3; 9 bases are shared with TRBD2. The V segment lost 4 bases and the J segment 6 bases; nucleotides outside the gene matches: 14. Germline CDR1 is GTSNPN and CDR2 is SVGIG (reference sequence). The CDR3 spans 16 residues. CDR3 DNA sequence: TGTGCCTGGATGGGGGGTCCTAGCGGGATAGGGGATACGCAGTATTTT. Encoded protein: CAWMGGPSGIGDTQYF.

The V call is TRBV4-1, the J call TRBJ2-7; D is perhaps TRBD2 (6 bases). CDR3 length: 17 residues. V was shortened by 5 bases and J by 3 bases, with 23 bases between the two germline ends. CDR1 is MGHRA, CDR2 YSYEKL, per germline. The CDR3 region is CASSKQPPGGDNYEQYF. CDR3 DNA: TGCGCCAGCAGCAAACAACCTCCGGGCGGGGATAACTACGAGCAGTACTTC.

This rearrangement joins TRBV6-5 to TRBJ2-3; TRBD2 agrees at 8 bases. Trimming took 5 bases from V and 1 from J; bases not matched to a gene: 5. Germline CDR1 and CDR2: MNHEY and SVGAGI. The CDR3 length is 15 residues. CDR3 sequence: CASSPGLVGTDTQYF. In nucleotides, the CDR3 is TGTGCCAGCAGTCCGGGACTAGTGGGCACAGATACGCAGTATTTT.

The chain employs TRBV20-1 and TRBJ1-2; D is unresolved. This CDR3 contains 11 residues. CDR1 is DFQATT, CDR2 SNEGSKA, per germline (reference sequence). The V gene lost 6 bases and the J gene lost 10 bases, with 15 bases spanning the gap. The CDR3 DNA reads as TGCAGTGCCGGGAGCTCGGGAATCTACACCTTC. This sequence encodes CSAGSSGIYTF.

The J gene is TRBJ2-7, the V gene TRBV2; 9 nucleotides align to TRBD1. Germline V lookup: CDR1 SNHLY, CDR2 FYNNEI. The trim removed 7 bases at V and 2 bases at J, leaving 15 bases unmatched. The CDR3 has 17 residues. The chain's CDR3 is CASNPGQGTRKPYEQYF. The CDR3 DNA follows: TGTGCCAGCAACCCGGGACAGGGTACTCGAAAACCCTACGAGCAGTACTTC.

This clone was observed many times. The CDR3 nucleotides read TGTGCCAGCAGCTTAGGGGGAGGGACGGTGAGTCCCACCGAGCAGTACTTC. Its translation: CASSLGGGTVSPTEQYF. The chain has TRBV7-8 and TRBJ2-7; 7 bases line up with TRBD2. Trimming at V came to 1 base and at J to 6 bases, leaving 15 bases not matched to a gene. The CDR3 consists of 17 residues. Germline assignment: CDR1 SGHVS and CDR2 FQNEAQ.

The rearrangement links TRBV30 to TRBJ2-1; tentative D call: TRBD2 (5 bases). V lost 4 bases, J lost 8 bases, and 21 bases lay in between. The germline gives CDR1 GTSNPN, CDR2 SVGIG (reference sequence). The CDR3 runs to 15 residues. CDR3 region: CAWNDIRGSRDEQFF. CDR3 nucleotides: TGTGCCTGGAACGACATCCGGGGTAGTCGCGATGAGCAGTTCTTC.

This chain links TRBV19 with TRBJ2-1; TRBD2 matches 7 bases. The V and J ends lost 6 bases and 12 bases, in that order; junction bases with no gene match: 20. Germline lookup yields CDR1 LNHDA and CDR2 SQIVND (reference sequence). This CDR3 spans 16 amino acids. In DNA, the CDR3 is TGTGCCAGTAGGGAGAGTGCGGGAGCTTTTCTGGGTGGGCAGTTCTTC. Translated, it gives CASRESAGAFLGGQFF. Variable domain in full (rest from reference TRBV19 and TRBJ2-1): DGGITQSPKYLFRKEGQNVTLSCEQNLNHDAMYWYRQDPGQGLRLIYYSQIVNDFQKGDIAEGYSVSREKKESFPLTVTSAQKNPTAFYLCASRESAGAFLGGQFFGPGTRLTVL.

J is TRBJ1-2 and V is TRBV19, with 9 bases aligning to TRBD1. Looked up from germline, CDR1 is LNHDA and CDR2 is SQIVND (reference sequence). V was pared by 5 bases and J by 10 bases, with 8 bases of the junction left unmatched. There are 13 residues in the CDR3. The CDR3 reads CASSLEGQGDYTF. The DNA for the CDR3 is TGTGCCAGTAGTCTCGAGGGACAGGGTGACTACACCTTC.

The genes are TRBV30 and TRBJ1-1; 8 bases are a match to TRBD1. This CDR3 has 14 amino acids. The germline V gene encodes CDR1 GTSNPN and CDR2 SVGIG (reference sequence). V was clipped by 1 base and J by 1 base; unmatched bases: 2. The CDR3 region is CAWSGQGPNTEAFF. The CDR3 DNA reads as TGTGCCTGGAGTGGACAGGGGCCGAACACTGAAGCTTTCTTT.

The chain links TRBV5-8 to TRBJ2-3; maybe TRBD2 (7 bases). Germline CDR1 SGHTS, CDR2 YDEGEE. Trimming cost V 5 bases and J 0 bases, with 16 bases left between them. This CDR3 comprises 16 residues. The CDR3 nucleotides are TGTGCCAGCAGGGAGGTCGGGGGGCTTAGCACAGATACGCAGTATTTT. It encodes CASREVGGLSTDTQYF.

The V gene is TRBV5-1, the J gene TRBJ1-1, with D possibly TRBD1 on 6 matching bases. The CDR3 spans 15 residues. V lost 5 bases and J 1 base, leaving 15 bases between the germline ends. Germline loops: CDR1 SGHRS, CDR2 YFSETQ. The CDR3 loop is CASRGNRAPNTEAFF. As DNA, the CDR3 is TGCGCCAGCAGGGGGAACAGGGCCCCGAACACTGAAGCTTTCTTT.

For the CDR3, the DNA is TGTGCCAGCAGCTCGGACAGGGGGCCCATCTCCTACGAGCAGTACTTC. This gives the protein CASSSDRGPISYEQYF. This sequence joins TRBV7-6 and TRBJ2-7; TRBD1 aligns across 11 bases. This CDR3 comprises 16 residues. J lost 0 bases, V lost 4 bases, and 5 bases had no gene match. Germline V gives CDR1 SGHVS, CDR2 FNYEAQ.